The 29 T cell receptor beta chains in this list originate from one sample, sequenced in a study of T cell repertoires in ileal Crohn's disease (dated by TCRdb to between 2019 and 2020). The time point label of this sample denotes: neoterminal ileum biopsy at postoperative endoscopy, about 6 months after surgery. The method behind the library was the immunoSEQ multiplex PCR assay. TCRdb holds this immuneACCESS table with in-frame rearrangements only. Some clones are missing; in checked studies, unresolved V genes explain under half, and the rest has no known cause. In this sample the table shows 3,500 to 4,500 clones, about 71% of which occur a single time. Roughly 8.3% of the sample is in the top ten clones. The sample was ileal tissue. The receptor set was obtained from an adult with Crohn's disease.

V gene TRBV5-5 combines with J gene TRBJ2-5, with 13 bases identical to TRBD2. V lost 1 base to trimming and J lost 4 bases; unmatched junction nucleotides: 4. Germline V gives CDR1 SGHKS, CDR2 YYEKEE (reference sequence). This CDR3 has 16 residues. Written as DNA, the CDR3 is TGTGCCAGCAGCTTGCAGACTAGCGGGGGGTCAGAGACCCAGTACTTC. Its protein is CASSLQTSGGSETQYF.

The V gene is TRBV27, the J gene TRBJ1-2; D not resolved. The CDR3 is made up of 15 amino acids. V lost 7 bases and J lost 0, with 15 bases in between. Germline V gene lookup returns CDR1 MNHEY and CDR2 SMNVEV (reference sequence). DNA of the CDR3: TGTGCCAGCACCGCGCGGTGGGGAGCTAACTATGGCTACACCTTC. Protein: CASTARWGANYGYTF.

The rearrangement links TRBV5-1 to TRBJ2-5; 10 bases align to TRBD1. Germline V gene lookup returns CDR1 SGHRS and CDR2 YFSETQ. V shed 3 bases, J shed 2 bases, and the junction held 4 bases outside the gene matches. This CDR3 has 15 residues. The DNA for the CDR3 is TGCGCCAGCAGCTCCGGGACAGGGGAGCAAGAGACCCAGTACTTC. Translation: CASSSGTGEQETQYF.

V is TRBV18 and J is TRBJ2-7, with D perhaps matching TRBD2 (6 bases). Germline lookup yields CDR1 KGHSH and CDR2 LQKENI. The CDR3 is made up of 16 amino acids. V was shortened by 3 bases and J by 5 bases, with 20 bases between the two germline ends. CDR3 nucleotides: TGTGCCAGCTCACCGGGTCGGGGACTTGGGGCGGACGAGCAGTACTTC. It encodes CASSPGRGLGADEQYF. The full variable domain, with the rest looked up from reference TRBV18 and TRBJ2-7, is NAGVMQNPRHLVRRRGQEARLRCSPMKGHSHVYWYRQLPEEGLKFMVYLQKENIIDESGMPKERFSAEFPKEGPSILRIQQVVRGDSAAYFCASSPGRGLGADEQYFGPGTRLTVT.

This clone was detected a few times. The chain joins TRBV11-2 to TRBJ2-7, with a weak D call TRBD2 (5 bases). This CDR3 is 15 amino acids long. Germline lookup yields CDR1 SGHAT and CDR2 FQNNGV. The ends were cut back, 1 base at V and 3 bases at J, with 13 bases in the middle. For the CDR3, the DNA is TGTGCCAGCAGCTTAGGGGAGCTAGCCCGCTACGAGCAGTACTTC. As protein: CASSLGELARYEQYF. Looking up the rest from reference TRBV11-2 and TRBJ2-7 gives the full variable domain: EAGVAQSPRYKIIEKRQSVAFWCNPISGHATLYWYQQILGQGPKLLIQFQNNGVVDDSQLPKDRFSAERLKGVDSTLKIQPAKLEDSAVYLCASSLGELARYEQYFGPGTRLTVT.

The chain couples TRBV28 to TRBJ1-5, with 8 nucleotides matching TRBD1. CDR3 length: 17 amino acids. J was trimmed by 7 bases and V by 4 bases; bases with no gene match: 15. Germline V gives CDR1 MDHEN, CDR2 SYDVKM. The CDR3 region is CASSSPFSGGAGQPQHF. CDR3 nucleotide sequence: TGTGCCAGCAGTTCCCCCTTTTCAGGGGGCGCCGGGCAGCCCCAGCATTTT.

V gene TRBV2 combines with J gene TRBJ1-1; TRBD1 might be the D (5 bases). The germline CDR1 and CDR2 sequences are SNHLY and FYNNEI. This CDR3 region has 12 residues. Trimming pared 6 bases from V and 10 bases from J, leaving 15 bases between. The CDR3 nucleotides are TGTGCCAGCAGGGAGGGGATGGGGGGAGCTTTCTTT. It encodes CASREGMGGAFF.

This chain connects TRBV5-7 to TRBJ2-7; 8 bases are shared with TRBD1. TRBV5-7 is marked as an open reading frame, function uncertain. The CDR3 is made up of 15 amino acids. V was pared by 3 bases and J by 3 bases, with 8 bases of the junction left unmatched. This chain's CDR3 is CASSSARDRFYEQYF. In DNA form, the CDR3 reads TGTGCCAGCAGCTCTGCCCGGGACAGGTTCTACGAGCAGTACTTC.

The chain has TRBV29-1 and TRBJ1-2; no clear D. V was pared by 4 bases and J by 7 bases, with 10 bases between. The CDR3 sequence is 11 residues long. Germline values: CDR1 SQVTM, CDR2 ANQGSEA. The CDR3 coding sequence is TGCAGCGTTGTCGGTGACTTTGGCTACACCTTC. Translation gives CSVVGDFGYTF.

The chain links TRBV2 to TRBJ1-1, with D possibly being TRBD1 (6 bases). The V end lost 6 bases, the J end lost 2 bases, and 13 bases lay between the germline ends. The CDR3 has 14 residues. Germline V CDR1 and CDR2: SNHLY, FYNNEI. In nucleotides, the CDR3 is TGTGCCAGCAGCCTAGGGGGGGGCAACACTGAAGCTTTCTTT. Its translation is CASSLGGGNTEAFF.

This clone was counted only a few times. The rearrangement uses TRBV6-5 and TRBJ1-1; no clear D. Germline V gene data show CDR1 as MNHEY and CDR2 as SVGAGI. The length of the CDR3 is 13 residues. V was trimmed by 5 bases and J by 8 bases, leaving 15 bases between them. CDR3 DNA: TGTGCCAGCAGTCGCCATGAGGTTCGAGAAGCTTTCTTT. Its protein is CASSRHEVREAFF.

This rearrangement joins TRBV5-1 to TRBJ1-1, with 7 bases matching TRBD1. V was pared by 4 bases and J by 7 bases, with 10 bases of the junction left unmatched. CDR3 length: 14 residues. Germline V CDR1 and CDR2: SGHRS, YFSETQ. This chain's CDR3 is CASSPGGTENEAFF. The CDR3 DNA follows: TGCGCCAGCAGCCCTGGGGGGACAGAAAATGAAGCTTTCTTT. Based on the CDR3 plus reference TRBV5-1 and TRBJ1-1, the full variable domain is KAGVTQTPRYLIKTRGQQVTLSCSPISGHRSVSWYQQTPGQGLQFLFEYFSETQRNKGNFPGRFSGRQFSNSRSEMNVSTLELGDSALYLCASSPGGTENEAFFGQGTRLTVV.

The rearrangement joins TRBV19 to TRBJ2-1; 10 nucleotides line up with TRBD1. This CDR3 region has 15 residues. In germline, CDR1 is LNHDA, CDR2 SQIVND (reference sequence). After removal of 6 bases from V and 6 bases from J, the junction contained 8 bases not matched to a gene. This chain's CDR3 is CASSPRRDRGNEQFF. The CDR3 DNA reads TGTGCCAGTAGCCCACGGAGGGACAGGGGCAATGAGCAGTTCTTC.

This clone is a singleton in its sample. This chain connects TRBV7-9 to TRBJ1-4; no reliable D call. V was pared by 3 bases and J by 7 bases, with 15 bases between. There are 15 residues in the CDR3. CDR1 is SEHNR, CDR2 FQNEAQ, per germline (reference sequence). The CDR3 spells CASSFGPGLSEKLFF. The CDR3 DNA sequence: TGTGCCAGCAGCTTTGGGCCGGGGTTGAGTGAAAAACTGTTTTTT.

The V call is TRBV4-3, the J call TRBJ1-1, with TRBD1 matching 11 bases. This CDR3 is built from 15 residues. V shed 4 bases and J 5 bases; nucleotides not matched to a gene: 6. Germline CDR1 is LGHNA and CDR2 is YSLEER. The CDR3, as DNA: TGCGCCAGCAGCCCTGGACAGGGGGCACTTACTGAAGCTTTCTTT. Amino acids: CASSPGQGALTEAFF.

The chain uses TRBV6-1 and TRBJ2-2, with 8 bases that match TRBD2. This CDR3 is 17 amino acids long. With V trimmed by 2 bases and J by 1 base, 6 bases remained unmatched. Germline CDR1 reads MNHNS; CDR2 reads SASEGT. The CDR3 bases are TGTGCCAGCAGTGAACGGAGCGGGGGCGAGAACACCGGGGAGCTGTTTTTT. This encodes CASSERSGGENTGELFF.

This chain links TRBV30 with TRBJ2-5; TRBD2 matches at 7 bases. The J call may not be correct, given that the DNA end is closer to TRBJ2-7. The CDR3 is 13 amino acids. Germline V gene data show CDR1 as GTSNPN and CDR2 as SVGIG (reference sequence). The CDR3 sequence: CAWMGGKSYEQYF. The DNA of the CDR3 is TGTGCCTGGATGGGGGGGAAATCCTACGAGCAGTACTTC.

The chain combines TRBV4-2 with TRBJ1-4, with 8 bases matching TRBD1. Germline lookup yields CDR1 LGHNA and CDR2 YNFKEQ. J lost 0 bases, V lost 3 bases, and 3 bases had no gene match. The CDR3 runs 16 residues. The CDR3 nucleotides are TGTGCCAGCAGCCAGCAGGGGGCTGCAACTAATGAAAAACTGTTTTTT. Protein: CASSQQGAATNEKLFF.

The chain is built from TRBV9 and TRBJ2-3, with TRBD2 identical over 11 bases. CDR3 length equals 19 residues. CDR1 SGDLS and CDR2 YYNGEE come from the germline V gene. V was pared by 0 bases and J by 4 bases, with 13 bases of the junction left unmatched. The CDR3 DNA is TGTGCCAGCAGCGTAGTGTGGGGGCTAGCGGGAGGTCTTCCAGATACGCAGTATTTT. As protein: CASSVVWGLAGGLPDTQYF.

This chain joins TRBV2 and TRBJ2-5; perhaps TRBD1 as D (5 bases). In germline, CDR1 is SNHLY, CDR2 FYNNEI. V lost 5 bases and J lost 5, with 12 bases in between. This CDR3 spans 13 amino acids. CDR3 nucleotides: TGTGCCAGCAGTTGGGGCCAGGTGGAGACCCAGTACTTC. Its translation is CASSWGQVETQYF.

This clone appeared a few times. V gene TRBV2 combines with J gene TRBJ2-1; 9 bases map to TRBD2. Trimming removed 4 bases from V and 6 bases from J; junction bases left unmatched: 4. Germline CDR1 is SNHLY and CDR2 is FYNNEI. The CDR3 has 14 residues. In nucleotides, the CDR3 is TGTGCCAGCAGTGGCGGGAGGGCGCCCAATGAGCAGTTCTTC. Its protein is CASSGGRAPNEQFF.

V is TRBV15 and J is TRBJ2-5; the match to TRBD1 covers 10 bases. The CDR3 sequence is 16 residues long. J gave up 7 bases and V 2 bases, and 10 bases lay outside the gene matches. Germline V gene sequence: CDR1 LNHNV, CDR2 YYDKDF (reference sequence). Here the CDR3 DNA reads TGTGCCACCAGCAGACCTGGACAGGGGGATTGGGGGACCCAGTACTTC. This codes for CATSRPGQGDWGTQYF.

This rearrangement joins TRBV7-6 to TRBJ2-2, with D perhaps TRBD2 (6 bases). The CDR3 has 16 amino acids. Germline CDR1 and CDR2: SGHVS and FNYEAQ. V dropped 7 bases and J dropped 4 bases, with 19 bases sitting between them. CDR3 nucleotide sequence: TGTGCCAGCACTAGGGAGCTCGGGAGTCTCACCGGGGAGCTGTTTTTT. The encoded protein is CASTRELGSLTGELFF.

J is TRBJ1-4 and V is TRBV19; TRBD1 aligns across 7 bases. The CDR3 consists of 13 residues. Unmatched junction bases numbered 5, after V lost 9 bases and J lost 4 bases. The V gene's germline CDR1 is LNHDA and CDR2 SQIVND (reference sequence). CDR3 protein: CASGRDSNEKLFF. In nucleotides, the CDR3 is TGTGCCAGCGGCCGGGACAGTAATGAAAAACTGTTTTTT.

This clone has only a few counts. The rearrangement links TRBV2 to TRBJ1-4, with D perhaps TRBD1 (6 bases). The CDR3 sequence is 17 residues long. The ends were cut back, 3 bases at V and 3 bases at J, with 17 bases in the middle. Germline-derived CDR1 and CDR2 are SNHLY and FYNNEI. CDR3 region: CASSDPQGLGPNEKLFF. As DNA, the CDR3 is TGTGCCAGCAGTGACCCTCAGGGGTTGGGCCCTAATGAAAAACTGTTTTTT.

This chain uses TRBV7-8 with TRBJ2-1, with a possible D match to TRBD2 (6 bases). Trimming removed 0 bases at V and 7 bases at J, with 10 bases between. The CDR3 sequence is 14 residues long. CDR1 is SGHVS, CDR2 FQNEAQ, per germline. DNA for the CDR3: TGTGCCAGCAGCTTAGCGGGGGGTGGAAATGAGCAGTTCTTC. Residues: CASSLAGGGNEQFF.

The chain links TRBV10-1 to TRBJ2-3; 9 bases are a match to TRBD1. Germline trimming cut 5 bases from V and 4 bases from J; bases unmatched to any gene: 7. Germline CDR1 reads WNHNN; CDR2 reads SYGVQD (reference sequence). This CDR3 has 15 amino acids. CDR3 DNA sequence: TGCGCCAGCAGTCTGAGGACAGGGGTCCCAGATACGCAGTATTTT. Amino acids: CASSLRTGVPDTQYF.

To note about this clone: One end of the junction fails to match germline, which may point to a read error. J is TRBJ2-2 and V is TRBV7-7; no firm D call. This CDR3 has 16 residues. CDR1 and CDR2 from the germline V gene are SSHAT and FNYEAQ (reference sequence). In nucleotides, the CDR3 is TGTGCTAGCAGCCAACACGGGTACGGCACGAACGGGGAGCTGTTTTTT. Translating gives CASSQHGYGTNGELFF.

CDR3 residues: CASSLAGDQPQHF. The DNA of the CDR3 is TGCGCCAGCAGCTTGGCGGGGGATCAGCCCCAGCATTTT. The chain couples TRBV5-1 to TRBJ1-5, with a possible D match to TRBD1 (5 bases). The V end was cut by 0 bases, the J end by 5 bases, with 6 bases between. Looked up from germline, CDR1 is SGHRS and CDR2 is YFSETQ. This CDR3 is 13 amino acids long.